A selection of T cell receptor beta chains follows, all from one sample in a study of monozygotic twins with inflammatory bowel disease. One entry per CDR3 protein, without DNA, is what TCRdb gives after re-calling the 5' RACE reads. This table lists 200,000 to 250,000 distinct CDR3 sequences. The sequencing input was blood. All receptors derive from a human donor with ulcerative colitis or Crohn's disease, or a healthy co-twin of an affected twin (not recorded which). The CDR3 runs from the conserved cysteine through the conserved F or W. Each record gives: V gene, J gene, CDR3 protein.

TRBV16	TRBJ1-5	CASSQRGSGGINQPQHF
TRBV6-2/TRBV6-3	TRBJ2-7	CASLAGGTSYEQYF
TRBV27	TRBJ2-7	CASSPGTGNYEQYF
TRBV13	TRBJ2-7	CASSPGQRTTYEQYF
TRBV5-1	TRBJ2-2	CASAQSTNPGELFF
TRBV10-3	TRBJ1-2	CAISDHRIRGYGYTF
TRBV6-5	TRBJ1-2	CASSGHEGYTF
TRBV5-1	TRBJ2-3	CASSSGVYLAGARGDTQYF
TRBV7-9	TRBJ1-5	CASSGGERNQPQHF
TRBV19	TRBJ2-5	CASSDDWRAGETQYF
TRBV12-3/TRBV12-4	TRBJ2-1	CASRGTGNYNEQFF
TRBV7-8	TRBJ1-1	CASSPHGRVSNTEAFF
TRBV10-3	TRBJ1-5	CAISEHQGPTSGGNQPQHF
TRBV12-3/TRBV12-4	TRBJ1-1	CASSAYTEAFF
TRBV5-1	TRBJ2-5	CASSLVASGQETQYF
TRBV4-2	TRBJ2-5	CASSRSGGAKETQYF
TRBV13	TRBJ1-6	CASSSILRGVRGSPLHF
TRBV9	TRBJ1-2	CASSGPIGSANYGYTF
TRBV6-1	TRBJ1-4	CASSEGTAGEKLFF
TRBV4-1	TRBJ2-1	CASRRGQFYYNEQFF
TRBV7-9	TRBJ1-5	CASSFRENQPQHF
TRBV29-1	TRBJ2-5	CSVFLYQETQYF
TRBV5-1	TRBJ2-5	CASSLSWETQYF
TRBV5-1	TRBJ2-1	CASSLAGQGGRLEQFF
TRBV3-1	TRBJ2-3	CASSQSGLAGTDTQYF
TRBV4-1	TRBJ2-5	CASSQGVAGRQETQYF
TRBV4-1	TRBJ2-1	CASSQLQSPEQFF